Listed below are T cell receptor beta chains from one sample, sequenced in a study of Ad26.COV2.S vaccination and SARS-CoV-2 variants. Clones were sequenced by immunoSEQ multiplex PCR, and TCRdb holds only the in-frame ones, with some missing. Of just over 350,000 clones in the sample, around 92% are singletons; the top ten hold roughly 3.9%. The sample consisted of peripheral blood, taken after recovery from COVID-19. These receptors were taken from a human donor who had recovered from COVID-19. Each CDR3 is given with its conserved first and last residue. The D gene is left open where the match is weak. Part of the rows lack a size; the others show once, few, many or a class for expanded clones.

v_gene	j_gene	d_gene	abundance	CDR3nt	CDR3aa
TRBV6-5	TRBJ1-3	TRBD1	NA	TGTGCCAGCATTCCGACAGGGGGGATAAACACCATATATTTT	CASIPTGGINTIYF
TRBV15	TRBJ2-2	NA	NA	TGTGCCACCAGCAGAGAGTCGGCCATCACGGAGCTGTTTTTT	CATSRESAITELFF
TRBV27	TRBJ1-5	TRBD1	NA	TGTGCCAGCAGTTTATTCACAGGGGAAAATCAGCCCCAGCATTTT	CASSLFTGENQPQHF
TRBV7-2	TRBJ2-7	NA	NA	TGTGCCAGCAGCTTAGGAGGGCCGGCACCAGGGTACGAGCAGTACTTC	CASSLGGPAPGYEQYF
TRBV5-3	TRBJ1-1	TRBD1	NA	TGTGCCAGAAGCCATGACAGGGGGCTAGGGAACACTGAAGCTTTCTTT	CARSHDRGLGNTEAFF
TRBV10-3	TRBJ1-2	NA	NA	TGTGCCATCACCGGAAGGGATGGCTACACCTTC	CAITGRDGYTF
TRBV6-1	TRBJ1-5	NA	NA	TGTGCCAGCAGTGAAGCGAGGCAGAGACTCAATCAGCCCCAGCATTTT	CASSEARQRLNQPQHF
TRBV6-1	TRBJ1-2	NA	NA	TGTGCCAGCAGTGAACAGCCAGTCTATGGCTACACCTTC	CASSEQPVYGYTF
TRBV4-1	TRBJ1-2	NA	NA	TGCGCCAGCAGGGGAATAGCTAACTATGGCTACACCTTC	CASRGIANYGYTF
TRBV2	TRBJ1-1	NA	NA	TGTGCCAGCAGCCGCGGGCCGATGAACACTGAAGCTTTCTTT	CASSRGPMNTEAFF
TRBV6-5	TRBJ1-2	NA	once	TGTGCCAGCAGTCCCGGGACAATCGGTGGCTACACCTTC	CASSPGTIGGYTF
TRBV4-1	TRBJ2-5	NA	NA	TGCGCCAGCAGCCAAGTAGGGCCGGGGCCAGGAGAGACCCAGTACTTC	CASSQVGPGPGETQYF
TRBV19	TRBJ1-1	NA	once	TGTGCCAGTAGTTCCCCAAGGGGGGTAATGAACACTGAAGCTTTCTTT	CASSSPRGVMNTEAFF
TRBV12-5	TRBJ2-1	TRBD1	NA	TGTGCTAGTGCCCCCGGACAGGGTTCATACAATGAGCAGTTCTTC	CASAPGQGSYNEQFF
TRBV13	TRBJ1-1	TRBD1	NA	TGTGCCAGCAGCGGACAGGGGATTGAAGCTTTCTTT	CASSGQGIEAFF
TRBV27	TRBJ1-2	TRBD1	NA	TGTGCCAGCACCCAAAAGGGGGCGGTCGGCTACACCTTC	CASTQKGAVGYTF
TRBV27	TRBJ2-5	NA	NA	TGTGCCAGCAGGGGATGGGGAAGGTCAGAAGAGACCCAGTACTTC	CASRGWGRSEETQYF
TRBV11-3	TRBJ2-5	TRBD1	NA	TGTGCCAGCAGCCGACAGGGTTCGCGGGAGACCCAGTACTTC	CASSRQGSRETQYF
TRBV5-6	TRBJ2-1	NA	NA	TGTGCCAGCAGCTTGGGTACACTCTCCTACAATGAGCAGTTCTTC	CASSLGTLSYNEQFF
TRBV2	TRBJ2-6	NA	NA	TGTGCCACCAACCCGGACCTTGGGGCCAACGTCCTGACTTTC	CATNPDLGANVLTF
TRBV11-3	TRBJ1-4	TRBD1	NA	TGTGCCAGCATACCCCAAGGGGGCGATGAAAAACTGTTTTTT	CASIPQGGDEKLFF
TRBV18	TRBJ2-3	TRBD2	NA	TGTGCCAGCTCACCATCTAGCGGAAGCACAGATACGCAGTATTTT	CASSPSSGSTDTQYF
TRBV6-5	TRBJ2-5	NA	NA	TGTGCCAGCAGTTACGACGGGCTGGAGACCCAGTACTTC	CASSYDGLETQYF
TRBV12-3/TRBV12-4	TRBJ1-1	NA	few	TGTGCCAGCAGTTTAAGGGGGAACACTGAAGCTTTCTTT	CASSLRGNTEAFF
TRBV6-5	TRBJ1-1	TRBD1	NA	TGTGCCAGCAGTTTCTCCCCCAGGGGGGCAGCTTTCTTT	CASSFSPRGAAFF
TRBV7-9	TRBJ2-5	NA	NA	TGTGCCAGCAGCTTAGCGATGGGGGCCCAAGAGACCCAGTACTTC	CASSLAMGAQETQYF
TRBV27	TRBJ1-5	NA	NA	TGTGCCAGCAGCCCTAGGGCATACAATCAGCCCCAGCATTTT	CASSPRAYNQPQHF